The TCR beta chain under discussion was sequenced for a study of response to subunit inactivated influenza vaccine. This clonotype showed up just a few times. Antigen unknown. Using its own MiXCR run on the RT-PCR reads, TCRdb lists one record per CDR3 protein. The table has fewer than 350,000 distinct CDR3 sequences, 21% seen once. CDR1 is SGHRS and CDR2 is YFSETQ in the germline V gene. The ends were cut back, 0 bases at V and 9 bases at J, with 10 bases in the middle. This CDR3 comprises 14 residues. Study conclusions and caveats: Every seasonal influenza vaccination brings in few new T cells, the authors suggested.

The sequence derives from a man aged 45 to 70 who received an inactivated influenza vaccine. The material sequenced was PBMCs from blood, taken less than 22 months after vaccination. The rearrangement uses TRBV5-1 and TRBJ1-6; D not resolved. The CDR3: CASSLAGLGSPLHF. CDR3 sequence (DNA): TGCGCCAGCAGCTTGGCCGGATTGGGTTCACCCCTCCACTTT.